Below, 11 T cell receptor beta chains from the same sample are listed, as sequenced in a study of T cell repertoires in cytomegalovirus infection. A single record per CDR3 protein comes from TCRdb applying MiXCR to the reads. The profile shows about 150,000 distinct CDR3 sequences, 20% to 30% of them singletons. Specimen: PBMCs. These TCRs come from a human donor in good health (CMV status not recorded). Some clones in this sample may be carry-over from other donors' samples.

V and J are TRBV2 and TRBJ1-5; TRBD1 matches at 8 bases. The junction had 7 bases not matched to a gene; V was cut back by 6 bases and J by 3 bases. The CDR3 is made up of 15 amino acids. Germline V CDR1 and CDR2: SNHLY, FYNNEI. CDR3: CASREQGGNNQPQHF. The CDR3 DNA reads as TGTGCCAGCAGGGAACAGGGGGGTAACAATCAGCCCCAGCATTTT.

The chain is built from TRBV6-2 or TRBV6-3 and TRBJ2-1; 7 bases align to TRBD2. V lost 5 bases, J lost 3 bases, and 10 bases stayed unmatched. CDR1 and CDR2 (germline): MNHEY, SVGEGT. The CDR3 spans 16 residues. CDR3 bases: TGTGCCAGCAGTCTAAGCGGGGTACCTCTCTACAATGAGCAGTTCTTC. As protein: CASSLSGVPLYNEQFF.

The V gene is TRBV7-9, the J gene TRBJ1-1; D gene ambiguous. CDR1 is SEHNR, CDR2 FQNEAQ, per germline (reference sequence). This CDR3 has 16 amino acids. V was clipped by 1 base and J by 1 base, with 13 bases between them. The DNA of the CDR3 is TGTGCCAGCAGCTTAGGATCGGTATTACAGAACACTGAAGCTTTCTTT. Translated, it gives CASSLGSVLQNTEAFF.

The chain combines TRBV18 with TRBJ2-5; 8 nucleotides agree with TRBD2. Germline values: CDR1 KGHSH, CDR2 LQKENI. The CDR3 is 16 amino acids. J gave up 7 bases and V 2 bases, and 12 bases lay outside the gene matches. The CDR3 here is CASSPGTRALKGTQYF. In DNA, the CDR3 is TGTGCCAGCTCACCAGGGACTAGAGCGCTTAAGGGGACCCAGTACTTC.

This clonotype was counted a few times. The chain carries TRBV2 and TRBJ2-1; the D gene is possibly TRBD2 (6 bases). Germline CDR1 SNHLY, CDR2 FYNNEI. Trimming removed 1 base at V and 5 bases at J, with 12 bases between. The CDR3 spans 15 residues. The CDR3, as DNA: TGTGCCAGCAGTGAAGAGTCGGGACTGCACAATGAGCAGTTCTTC. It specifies CASSEESGLHNEQFF.

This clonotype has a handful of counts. Here the CDR3 reads CASSFEQGGSKNIQYF. The DNA of the CDR3 is TGTGCCAGCAGCTTCGAACAGGGCGGGTCCAAAAACATTCAGTACTTC. The rearrangement uses TRBV5-5 and TRBJ2-4; perhaps TRBD1 as D (6 bases). The V gene lost 2 bases and the J gene lost 2 bases, with 14 bases spanning the gap. CDR3 length: 16 amino acids. Germline values: CDR1 SGHKS, CDR2 YYEKEE (reference sequence).

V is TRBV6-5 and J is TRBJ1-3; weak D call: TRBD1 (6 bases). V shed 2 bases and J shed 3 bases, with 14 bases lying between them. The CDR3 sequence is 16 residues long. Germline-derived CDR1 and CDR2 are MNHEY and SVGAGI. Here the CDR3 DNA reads TGTGCCAGCAGTTACGATACAGGGACCTTTGGAAACACCATATATTTT. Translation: CASSYDTGTFGNTIYF.

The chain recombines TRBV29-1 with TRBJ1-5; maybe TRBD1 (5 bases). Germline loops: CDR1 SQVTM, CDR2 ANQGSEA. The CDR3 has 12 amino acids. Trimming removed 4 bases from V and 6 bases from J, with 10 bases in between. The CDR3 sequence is CSVAREGQPQHF. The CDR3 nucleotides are TGCAGCGTTGCCAGGGAAGGTCAGCCCCAGCATTTT.

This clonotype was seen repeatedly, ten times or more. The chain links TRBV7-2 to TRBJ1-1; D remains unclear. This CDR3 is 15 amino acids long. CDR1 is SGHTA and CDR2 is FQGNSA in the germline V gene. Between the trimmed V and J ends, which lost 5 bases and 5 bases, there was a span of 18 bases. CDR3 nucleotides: TGTGCCAGCAGCATGACTCCCTCGGGAAGTACTGAAGCTTTCTTT. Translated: CASSMTPSGSTEAFF.

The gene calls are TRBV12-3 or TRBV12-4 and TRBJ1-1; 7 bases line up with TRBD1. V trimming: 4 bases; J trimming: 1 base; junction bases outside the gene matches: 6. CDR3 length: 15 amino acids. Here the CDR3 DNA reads TGTGCCAGCAGTTCCCCTGGACAGGCGAACACTGAAGCTTTCTTT. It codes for CASSSPGQANTEAFF.

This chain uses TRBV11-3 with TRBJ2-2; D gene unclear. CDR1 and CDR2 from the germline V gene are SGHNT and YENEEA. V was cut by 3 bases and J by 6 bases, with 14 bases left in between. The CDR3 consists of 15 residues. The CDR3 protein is CASSLGRGWAGELFF. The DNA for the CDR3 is TGTGCCAGCAGCTTGGGCAGAGGATGGGCCGGGGAGCTGTTTTTT.